The 23 T cell receptor beta chains below were found in one sample sequenced in a study of human T cells and chemical hapten exposure. Specified time point: patch test 1, 2 weeks after DPC sensitization. Treatment given: therapeutic diphenylcyclopropenone sensitization with weekly scalp DPC. TCRdb processed the RACE reads anew with MiXCR; each CDR3 protein has one entry. The table includes about 380,000 distinct CDR3 sequences, 4% to 5.5% detected once. Source: whole blood, taken in connection with sensitization to the hapten diphenylcyclopropenone (DPC). The source of these receptors is a woman aged 50 to 65 with alopecia areata. Some clones in this sample may be carry-over from other donors' samples.

This clonotype was detected a few times. The chain couples TRBV7-9 to TRBJ2-2, with TRBD1 matching 7 bases. The CDR3 totals 16 residues. Germline values: CDR1 SEHNR, CDR2 FQNEAQ (reference sequence). V shed 4 bases and J 0 bases; nucleotides not matched to a gene: 5. CDR3 residues: CASSSGQGANTGELFF. Here the CDR3 DNA reads TGTGCCAGCAGCTCGGGGCAGGGGGCGAACACCGGGGAGCTGTTTTTT.

This clonotype was detected many times. The chain links TRBV7-3 to TRBJ2-5; D is perhaps TRBD1 (5 bases). The CDR3 has 14 amino acids. Trimming shortened V by 2 bases and J by 4 bases, and 11 bases separated the two germline ends. Germline values: CDR1 SGHTA, CDR2 FQGTGA. This chain's CDR3 is CASSLGGQGETQYF. CDR3 coding DNA: TGTGCCAGCAGCTTAGGTGGTCAGGGAGAGACCCAGTACTTC.

The V call is TRBV3-1, the J call TRBJ2-2, with D possibly being TRBD2 (5 bases). V was cut by 1 base and J by 7 bases, with 7 bases left in between. The CDR3 extends over 13 amino acids. From germline, CDR1 is LGHDT and CDR2 YNNKEL (reference sequence). For the CDR3, the DNA is TGTGCCAGCAGCCAAGTCGGGGTCGGGGAGCTGTTTTTT. This translates into CASSQVGVGELFF.

The table lists this clonotype with a few counts. The CDR3 loop reads CSVEGKGAGYTF. The CDR3 nucleotides are TGCAGCGTTGAGGGAAAGGGGGCTGGCTACACCTTC. The chain has TRBV29-1 and TRBJ1-2; 7 bases fit TRBD1. This CDR3 region has 12 residues. V dropped 3 bases and J dropped 7; count of bases not matched to a gene: 5. Germline CDR1 is SQVTM and CDR2 is ANQGSEA.

This clonotype was counted many times. The chain combines TRBV20-1 with TRBJ2-4; no reliable D call. The V end was cut by 3 bases, the J end by 0 bases, with 6 bases between. CDR1 and CDR2 (germline): DFQATT, SNEGSKA (reference sequence). The length of the CDR3 is 13 residues. CDR3 amino acids: CSASAVAKNIQYF. Here the CDR3 DNA reads TGCAGTGCTAGCGCGGTAGCCAAAAACATTCAGTACTTC.

This clonotype was seen at least ten times. The chain recombines TRBV6-1 with TRBJ2-7, with 7 bases that match TRBD2. J gave up 3 bases and V 7 bases, and 9 bases lay outside the gene matches. The V gene's germline CDR1 is MNHNS and CDR2 SASEGT. The CDR3 is 14 amino acids. The CDR3 DNA sequence: TGTGCCAGCACTAGCCTAGCGGCCCTCTACGAGCAGTACTTC. Translated, it gives CASTSLAALYEQYF.

This clonotype was detected a few times. The rearrangement links TRBV29-1 to TRBJ1-2; 10 bases map to TRBD1. Germline V gives CDR1 SQVTM, CDR2 ANQGSEA. The CDR3 has 13 residues. The V and J ends lost 0 bases and 8 bases, in that order; junction bases with no gene match: 3. CDR3 bases: TGCAGCGTTGAAGAGGGACAGGGGAAGGGCTACACCTTC. Amino acids: CSVEEGQGKGYTF.

At least ten counts were recorded for this clonotype. The chain carries TRBV28 and TRBJ2-7, with D perhaps matching TRBD1 (5 bases). V was clipped by 6 bases and J by 0 bases, with 12 bases between them. CDR3 length equals 14 residues. Germline CDR1 reads MDHEN; CDR2 reads SYDVKM. In DNA, the CDR3 is TGTGCCAGCAGCCATCCCGACAGCTCCTACGAGCAGTACTTC. This translates into CASSHPDSSYEQYF.

This rearrangement joins TRBV6-6 to TRBJ2-5; 8 positions match TRBD2. V gave up 6 bases and J gave up 4 bases; unmatched junction bases: 10. Germline V CDR1 and CDR2: MNHNY, SVGAGI (reference sequence). This CDR3 is built from 15 residues. CDR3 DNA sequence: TGTGCCAGCAGCCCTGGGACTAGTAATAGAGAGACCCAGTACTTC. It encodes CASSPGTSNRETQYF.

This clonotype was counted between two and nine times. This chain joins TRBV20-1 and TRBJ1-6, with D hard to call. This CDR3 region has 13 residues. CDR1 is DFQATT, CDR2 SNEGSKA, per germline (reference sequence). The germline V and J ends were trimmed by 5 bases and 5 bases, with 10 bases remaining between them. As DNA, the CDR3 is TGCAGTGCTCTCGCAGGAAATAATTCACCCCTCCACTTT. Residues: CSALAGNNSPLHF.

A remark on this clonotype: The conserved phenylalanine or tryptophan normally closing the CDR3 is absent here, so this likely arose from a read error. V usage is TRBV14 and J usage is TRBJ1-2; D possibly corresponds to TRBD1 (5 bases). CDR1 SGHDN and CDR2 FVKESK come from the germline V gene. The CDR3 sequence is 15 residues long. The V and J ends lost 3 bases and 7 bases respectively, with 18 bases between them. CDR3 sequence (DNA): TGTGCCAGCAGCCAGGGGCATTTTGGGCTCGTTGGCTACACCGTC. Translated: CASSQGHFGLVGYTV.

This clonotype was counted a few times. The J gene is TRBJ1-5, the V gene TRBV7-9; D remains ambiguous. The CDR3 has 14 amino acids. The germline V gene encodes CDR1 SEHNR and CDR2 FQNEAQ (reference sequence). The V and J ends lost 1 base and 7 bases respectively, with 11 bases between them. CDR3 sequence reads: CASSLGEIEQPQHF. In nucleotides, the CDR3 is TGTGCCAGCAGCTTAGGGGAGATTGAGCAGCCCCAGCATTTT.

CDR3: CASSPLGGNEQFF. CDR3 in DNA: TGTGCCAGCAGCCCGCTGGGAGGGAATGAGCAGTTCTTC. The V gene is TRBV16, the J gene TRBJ2-1, with 7 bases that match TRBD2. CDR1 and CDR2 from the germline V gene are KGHSY and FQNENV. V shed 4 bases and J 7 bases; nucleotides not matched to a gene: 4. CDR3 length: 13 amino acids.

This clonotype was observed many times. The rearrangement joins TRBV11-2 to TRBJ2-1; 7 bases are shared with TRBD2. V shed 5 bases and J 5 bases; nucleotides not matched to a gene: 12. The germline gives CDR1 SGHAT, CDR2 FQNNGV. The CDR3 is 16 amino acids. The CDR3 DNA reads as TGTGCCAGCAGCCACCTACGAGCTAGCGGAGACAATGAGCAGTTCTTC. This sequence encodes CASSHLRASGDNEQFF.

This clonotype was detected many times. As DNA, the CDR3 is TGTGCCTGGAGTCAAGGCCTTTACGAGCAGTACTTC. It is translated as CAWSQGLYEQYF. This chain connects TRBV30 to TRBJ2-7; D remains ambiguous. This CDR3 contains 12 residues. Looked up from germline, CDR1 is GTSNPN and CDR2 is SVGIG (reference sequence). V gave up 2 bases and J gave up 4 bases, with 9 bases separating them. Supplemented by reference TRBV30 and TRBJ2-7, the full variable domain reads SQTIHQWPATLVQPVGSPLSLECTVEGTSNPNLYWYRQAAGRGLQLLFYSVGIGQISSEVPQNLSASRPQDRQFILSSKKLLLSDSGFYLCAWSQGLYEQYFGPGTRLTVT.

Here the CDR3 reads CASSRGPSDTQYF. CDR3 DNA sequence: TGCGCCAGCAGCCGCGGGCCGAGCGATACGCAGTATTTT. The V call is TRBV5-1, the J call TRBJ2-3, with a weak D call TRBD2 (5 bases). The CDR3 runs to 13 residues. Germline-derived CDR1 and CDR2 are SGHRS and YFSETQ. Deletions cut 4 bases from V and 6 bases from J, with 12 bases between. Full variable domain (rest looked up from reference TRBV5-1 and TRBJ2-3): KAGVTQTPRYLIKTRGQQVTLSCSPISGHRSVSWYQQTPGQGLQFLFEYFSETQRNKGNFPGRFSGRQFSNSRSEMNVSTLELGDSALYLCASSRGPSDTQYFGPGTRLTVL.

The genes are TRBV25-1 and TRBJ2-2; D possibly matches TRBD1 or TRBD2 (5 bases each). The germline gives CDR1 MGHDK, CDR2 SYGVNS. V shed 4 bases and J shed 2 bases, with 11 bases lying between them. The CDR3 has 15 amino acids. The CDR3 DNA is TGTGCCAGCAGTGTGACCGGGGCCAACACCGGGGAGCTGTTTTTT. Residues: CASSVTGANTGELFF.

This clonotype was recorded many times. The chain recombines TRBV20-1 with TRBJ2-3; maybe TRBD1 (6 bases). Looked up from germline, CDR1 is DFQATT and CDR2 is SNEGSKA (reference sequence). Trimming cost V 6 bases and J 5 bases, with 18 bases left between them. The CDR3 runs 14 residues. CDR3: CSAIVRDTKDTQYF. In nucleotides, the CDR3 is TGCAGTGCCATCGTCCGGGACACTAAAGATACGCAGTATTTT.

This clonotype has a count of ten or more. The chain joins TRBV9 to TRBJ1-6; the D is unclear. Per the germline V gene, CDR1 is SGDLS and CDR2 is YYNGEE. Trimming removed 3 bases from V and 5 bases from J, with 9 bases in between. This CDR3 is 14 amino acids long. The CDR3 is CASSARRDNSPLHF. CDR3 coding DNA: TGTGCCAGCAGCGCCAGGAGGGATAATTCACCCCTCCACTTT. The full variable domain, its missing parts supplied by reference TRBV9 and TRBJ1-6, is DSGVTQTPKHLITATGQRVTLRCSPRSGDLSVYWYQQSLDQGLQFLIQYYNGEERAKGNILERFSAQQFPDLHSELNLSSLELGDSALYFCASSARRDNSPLHFGNGTRLTVT.

This chain links TRBV5-1 with TRBJ1-5; D perhaps matches TRBD1 (6 bases). Germline V CDR1 and CDR2: SGHRS, YFSETQ. The CDR3 is made up of 14 amino acids. Trimming stripped 0 bases from V and 5 bases from J, with 9 bases between. This chain's CDR3 is CASSLGDIHQPQHF. The DNA of the CDR3 is TGCGCCAGCAGCTTGGGGGACATCCATCAGCCCCAGCATTTT.

The CDR3 DNA follows: TGTGCCAGCAGTTTATACGAGGGGCCCGGGACGGGAGAAAAACTGTTTTTT. It is translated as CASSLYEGPGTGEKLFF. This chain joins TRBV27 and TRBJ1-4; D may be TRBD1 (5 bases). Trimming took 1 base from V and 8 from J, leaving 20 bases between them. Germline V gene lookup returns CDR1 MNHEY and CDR2 SMNVEV (reference sequence). The CDR3 is made up of 17 amino acids. Combining the CDR3 with reference TRBV27 and TRBJ1-4 gives the whole variable domain EAQVTQNPRYLITVTGKKLTVTCSQNMNHEYMSWYRQDPGLGLRQIYYSMNVEVTDKGDVPEGYKVSRKEKRNFPLILESPSPNQTSLYFCASSLYEGPGTGEKLFFGSGTQLSVL.

This clonotype came up a few times. The chain joins TRBV4-2 to TRBJ2-1; TRBD2 matches 11 bases. V was pared by 0 bases and J by 10 bases, with 5 bases of the junction left unmatched. This CDR3 region has 15 residues. CDR1 and CDR2 from the germline V gene are LGHNA and YNFKEQ. The CDR3 sequence: CASSQDPGLAAEQFF. The CDR3 DNA reads as TGTGCCAGCAGCCAAGACCCGGGACTAGCGGCGGAGCAGTTCTTC.

This clonotype was seen a handful of times. The chain uses TRBV7-2 and TRBJ2-5; 11 nucleotides line up with TRBD1. The CDR3 covers 17 residues. Losses at the gene ends were 2 bases for V and 3 bases for J; bases not matched to a gene: 8. Germline values: CDR1 SGHTA, CDR2 FQGNSA. The CDR3 DNA follows: TGTGCCAGCAGCTTAAGCTTCTGGGGACAGGGGGAAGAGACCCAGTACTTC. This encodes CASSLSFWGQGEETQYF.